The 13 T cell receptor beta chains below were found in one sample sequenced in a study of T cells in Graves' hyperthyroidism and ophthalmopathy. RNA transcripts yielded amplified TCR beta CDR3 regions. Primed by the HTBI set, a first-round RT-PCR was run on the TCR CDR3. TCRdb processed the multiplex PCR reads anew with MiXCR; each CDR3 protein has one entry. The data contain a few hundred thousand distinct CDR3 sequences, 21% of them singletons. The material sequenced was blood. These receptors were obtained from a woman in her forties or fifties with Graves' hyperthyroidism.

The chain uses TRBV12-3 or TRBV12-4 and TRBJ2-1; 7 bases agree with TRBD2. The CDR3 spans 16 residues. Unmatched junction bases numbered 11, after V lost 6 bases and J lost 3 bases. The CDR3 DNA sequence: TGTGCCAGCAGAATAGGGGTAGCGGGCCTCTACAATGAGCAGTTCTTC. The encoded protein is CASRIGVAGLYNEQFF.

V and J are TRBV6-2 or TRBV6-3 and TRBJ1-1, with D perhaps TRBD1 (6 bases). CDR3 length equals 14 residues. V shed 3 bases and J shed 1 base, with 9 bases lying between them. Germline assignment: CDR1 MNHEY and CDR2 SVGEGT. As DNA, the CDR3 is TGTGCCAGCAGTTATGGACAGTCGAACACTGAAGCTTTCTTT. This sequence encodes CASSYGQSNTEAFF.

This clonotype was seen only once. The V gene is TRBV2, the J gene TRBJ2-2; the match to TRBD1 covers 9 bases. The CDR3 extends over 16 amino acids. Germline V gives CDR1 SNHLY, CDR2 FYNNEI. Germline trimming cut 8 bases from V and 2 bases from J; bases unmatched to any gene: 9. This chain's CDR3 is CASGGRTGENTGELFF. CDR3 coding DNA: TGTGCCAGCGGGGGACGGACAGGGGAAAACACCGGGGAGCTGTTTTTT.

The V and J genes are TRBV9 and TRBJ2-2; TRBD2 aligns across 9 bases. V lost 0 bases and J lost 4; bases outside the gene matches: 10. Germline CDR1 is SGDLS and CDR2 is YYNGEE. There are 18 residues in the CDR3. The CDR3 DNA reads TGTGCCAGCAGCGTAGTACCCGCGGGGGGGGACACCACCGGGGAGCTGTTTTTT. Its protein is CASSVVPAGGDTTGELFF.

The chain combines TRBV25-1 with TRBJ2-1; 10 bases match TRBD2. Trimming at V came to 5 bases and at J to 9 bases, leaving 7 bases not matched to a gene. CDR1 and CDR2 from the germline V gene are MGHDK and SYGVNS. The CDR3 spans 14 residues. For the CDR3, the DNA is TGTGCCAGCAGTATTCTAGCGGGAGCCGGTGAGCAGTTCTTC. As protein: CASSILAGAGEQFF.

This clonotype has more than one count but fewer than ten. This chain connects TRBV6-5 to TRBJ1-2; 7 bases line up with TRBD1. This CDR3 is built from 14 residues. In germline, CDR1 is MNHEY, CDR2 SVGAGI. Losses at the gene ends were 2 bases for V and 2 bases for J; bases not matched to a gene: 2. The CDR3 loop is CASSYGTDNYGYTF. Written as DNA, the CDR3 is TGTGCCAGCAGTTACGGGACAGACAACTATGGCTACACCTTC.

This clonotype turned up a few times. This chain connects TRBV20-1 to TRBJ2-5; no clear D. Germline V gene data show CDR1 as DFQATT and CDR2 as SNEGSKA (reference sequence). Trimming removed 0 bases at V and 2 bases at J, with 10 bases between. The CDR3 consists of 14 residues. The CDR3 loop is CSARERRLQETQYF. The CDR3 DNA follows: TGCAGTGCTAGAGAACGCAGGCTGCAAGAGACCCAGTACTTC.

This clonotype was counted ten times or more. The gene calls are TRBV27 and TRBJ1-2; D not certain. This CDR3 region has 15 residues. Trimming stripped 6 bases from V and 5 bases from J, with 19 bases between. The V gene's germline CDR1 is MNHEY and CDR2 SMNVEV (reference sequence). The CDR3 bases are TGTGCCAGCAGCCCCTCCCATTGGACTGAGTATGGCTACACCTTC. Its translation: CASSPSHWTEYGYTF.

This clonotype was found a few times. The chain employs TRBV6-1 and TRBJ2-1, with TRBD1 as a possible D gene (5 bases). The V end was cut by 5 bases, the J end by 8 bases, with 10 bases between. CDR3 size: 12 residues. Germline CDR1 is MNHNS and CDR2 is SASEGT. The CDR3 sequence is CASSFAGYEQFF. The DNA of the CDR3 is TGTGCCAGCAGTTTTGCAGGGTATGAGCAGTTCTTC.

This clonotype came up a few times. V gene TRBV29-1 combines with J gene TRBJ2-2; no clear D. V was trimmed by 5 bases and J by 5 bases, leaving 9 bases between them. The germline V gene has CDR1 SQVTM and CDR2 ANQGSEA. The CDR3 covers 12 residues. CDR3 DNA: TGCAGCGTTCTTCCCTTGACCGGGGAGCTGTTTTTT. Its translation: CSVLPLTGELFF.

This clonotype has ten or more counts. DNA for the CDR3: TGCAGTGCTAGAGATCCCACGGGAGTGGCCTACAATGAGCAGTTCTTC. It is translated as CSARDPTGVAYNEQFF. V gene TRBV20-1 combines with J gene TRBJ2-1; a possible D gene is TRBD2 (6 bases). Between the trimmed V and J ends, which lost 0 bases and 2 bases, there was a span of 14 bases. Looked up from germline, CDR1 is DFQATT and CDR2 is SNEGSKA (reference sequence). This CDR3 has 16 residues.

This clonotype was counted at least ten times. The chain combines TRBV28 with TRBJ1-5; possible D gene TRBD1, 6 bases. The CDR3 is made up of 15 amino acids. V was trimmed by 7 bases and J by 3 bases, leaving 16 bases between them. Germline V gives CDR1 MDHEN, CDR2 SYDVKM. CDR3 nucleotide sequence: TGTGCCAGCAATCTTTTCAGGGGAACCAATCAGCCCCAGCATTTT. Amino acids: CASNLFRGTNQPQHF.

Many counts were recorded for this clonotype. CDR3 in DNA: TGTGCCAGCAGTTCACCCGAGGCGGCGACTCCCTATGGCTACACCTTC. This codes for CASSSPEAATPYGYTF. J is TRBJ1-2 and V is TRBV6-1; no clear D. V dropped 5 bases and J dropped 4 bases, with 20 bases sitting between them. This CDR3 is 16 amino acids long. Germline values: CDR1 MNHNS, CDR2 SASEGT.